This TCR beta chain emerged from a study of T cell responses to AZD1222 COVID-19 vaccine. Study-wide points: A mostly white British donor set with more females was recruited, and clonal diversity was possibly underestimated. Close to half of all spike-specific TCRs reportedly target regions of the variants that are unmutated. The number of AZD1222 recipients seropositive at baseline was only five or six.

Trimming removed 4 bases from V and 8 bases from J, with 11 bases in between. Germline values: CDR1 LGHNA, CDR2 YNFKEQ. The CDR3 has 12 amino acids. The data were produced by immunoSEQ multiplex PCR, yet TCRdb's version contains in-frame clones alone and is incomplete. The data contain around 170,000 clones, 85% to 95% of them seen just once; the ten biggest clones take up around 1.9%. With respect to this clone: As yet, its antigen is unknown.

Pooled together were second doses at about 4 or about 12 weeks. The gene calls are TRBV4-2 and TRBJ1-2; D gene uncertain. The specimen comprised peripheral blood, sampled 28 days after the second AZD1222 dose. This receptor was taken from an adult who received the AZD1222 COVID-19 vaccine. The CDR3 spells CASSLGPEGYTF. The CDR3 nucleotides are TGTGCCAGCAGCCTTGGGCCCGAGGGCTACACCTTC.